This T cell receptor (beta chain) was identified during a study of blood T cell repertoires in COVID-19. About the study: Researchers got acute and convalescent COVID-19 samples from the United States, Italy and Spain. Sample material is recorded as cDNA or gDNA derived from T cells, B-cell-depleted T cells, or PBMCs.

Those enrolled, adults aged roughly 18 to 95 years, came from 25 or so US areas. Participants were placed into cohorts based on the clinical history they reported. CDR3 length: 16 amino acids. J was trimmed by 0 bases and V by 4 bases; bases with no gene match: 8. Germline CDR1 is SGDLS and CDR2 is YYNGEE. Assay used: immunoSEQ multiplex PCR; TCRdb lists only in-frame clones, some missing. The sample includes a few hundred thousand clones, approximately 80% of them seen just once. V gene TRBV9 combines with J gene TRBJ2-7; 9 bases agree with TRBD1. This receptor was identified in a man aged 40-49 years who had recovered from COVID-19. Material for sequencing was PBMCs or T cells enriched from blood (not recorded which). The CDR3 loop is CASSPSGQGLSYEQYF. CDR3 in DNA: TGTGCCAGCAGCCCGTCGGGACAGGGCCTCTCCTACGAGCAGTACTTC.